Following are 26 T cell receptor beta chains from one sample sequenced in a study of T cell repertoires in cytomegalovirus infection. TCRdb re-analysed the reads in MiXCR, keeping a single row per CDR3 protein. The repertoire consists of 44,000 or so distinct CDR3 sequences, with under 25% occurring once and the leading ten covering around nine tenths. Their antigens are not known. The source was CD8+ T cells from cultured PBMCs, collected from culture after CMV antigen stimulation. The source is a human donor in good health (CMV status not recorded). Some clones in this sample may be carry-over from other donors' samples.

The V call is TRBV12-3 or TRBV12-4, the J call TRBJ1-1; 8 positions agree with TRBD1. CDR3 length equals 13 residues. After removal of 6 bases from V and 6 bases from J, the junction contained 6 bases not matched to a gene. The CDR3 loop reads CASRMTGVPEAFF. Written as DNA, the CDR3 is TGTGCCAGCAGGATGACAGGGGTCCCTGAAGCTTTCTTT.

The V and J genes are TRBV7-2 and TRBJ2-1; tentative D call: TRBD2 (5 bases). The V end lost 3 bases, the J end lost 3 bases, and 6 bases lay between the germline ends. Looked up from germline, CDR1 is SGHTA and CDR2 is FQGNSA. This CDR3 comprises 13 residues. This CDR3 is CASSLRVYNEQFF. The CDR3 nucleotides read TGTGCCAGCAGCTTGCGGGTCTACAATGAGCAGTTCTTC.

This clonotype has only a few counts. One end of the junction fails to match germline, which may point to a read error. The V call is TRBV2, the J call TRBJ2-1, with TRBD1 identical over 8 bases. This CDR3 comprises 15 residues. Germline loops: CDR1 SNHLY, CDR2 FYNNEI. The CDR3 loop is CASNRGQDLNNEQFF. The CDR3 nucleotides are TGTGCGAGCAATAGGGGACAGGACCTTAACAATGAGCAGTTCTTC.

The CDR3 nucleotides read TGTGCCAGCAGCTTGGCAGGGGCGGGAAACACCATATATTTT. This codes for CASSLAGAGNTIYF. V gene TRBV11-2 combines with J gene TRBJ1-3; tentative D call: TRBD1 (6 bases). V lost 3 bases and J lost 4, with 10 bases in between. CDR3 length equals 14 residues. CDR1 and CDR2 from the germline V gene are SGHAT and FQNNGV.

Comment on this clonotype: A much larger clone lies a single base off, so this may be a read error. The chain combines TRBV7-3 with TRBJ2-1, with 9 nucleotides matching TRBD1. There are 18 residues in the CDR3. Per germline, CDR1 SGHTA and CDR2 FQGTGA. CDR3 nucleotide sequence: TGTGTCAGCAGCTTGCCCGGGACAGGGAATTTCAACTTGAATGAGCAGTTCTTC. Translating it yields CVSSLPGTGNFNLNEQFF.

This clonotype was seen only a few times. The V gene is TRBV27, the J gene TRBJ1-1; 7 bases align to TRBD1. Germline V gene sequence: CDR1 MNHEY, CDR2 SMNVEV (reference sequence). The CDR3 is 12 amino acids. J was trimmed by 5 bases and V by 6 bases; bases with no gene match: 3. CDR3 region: CASRQGRTEAFF. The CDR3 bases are TGTGCCAGCAGACAGGGGAGGACTGAAGCTTTCTTT.

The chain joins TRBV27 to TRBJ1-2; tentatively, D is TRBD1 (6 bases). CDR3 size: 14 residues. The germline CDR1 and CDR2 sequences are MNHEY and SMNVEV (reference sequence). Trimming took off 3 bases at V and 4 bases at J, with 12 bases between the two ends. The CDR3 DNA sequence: TGTGCCAGCAGTTTCGGACAGCATGGCTATGGCTACACCTTC. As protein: CASSFGQHGYGYTF.

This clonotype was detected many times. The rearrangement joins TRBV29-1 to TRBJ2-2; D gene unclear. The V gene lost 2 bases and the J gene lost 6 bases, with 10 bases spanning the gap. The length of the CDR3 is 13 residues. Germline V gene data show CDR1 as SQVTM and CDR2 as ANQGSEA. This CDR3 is CSVELDVPGELFF. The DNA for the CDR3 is TGCAGCGTTGAACTAGATGTCCCCGGGGAGCTGTTTTTT.

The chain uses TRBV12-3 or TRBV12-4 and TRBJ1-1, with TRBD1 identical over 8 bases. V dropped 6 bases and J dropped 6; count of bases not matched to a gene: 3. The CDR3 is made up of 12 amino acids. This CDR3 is CASRPDRAEAFF. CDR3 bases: TGTGCCAGCAGACCGGACAGGGCTGAAGCTTTCTTT.

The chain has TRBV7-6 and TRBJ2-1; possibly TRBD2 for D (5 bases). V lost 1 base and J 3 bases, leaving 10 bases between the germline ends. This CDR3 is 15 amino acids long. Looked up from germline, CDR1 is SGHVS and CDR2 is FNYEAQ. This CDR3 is CASSLEVALYNEQFF. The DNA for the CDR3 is TGTGCCAGCAGCTTAGAGGTAGCGCTCTACAATGAGCAGTTCTTC.

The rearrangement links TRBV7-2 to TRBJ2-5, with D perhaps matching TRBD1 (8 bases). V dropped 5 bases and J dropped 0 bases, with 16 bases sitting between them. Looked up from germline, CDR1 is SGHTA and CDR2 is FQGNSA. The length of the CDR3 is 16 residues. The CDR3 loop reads CASSPRTGRDQETQYF. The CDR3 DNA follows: TGTGCCAGCAGCCCCCGGACAGGGAGGGACCAAGAGACCCAGTACTTC.

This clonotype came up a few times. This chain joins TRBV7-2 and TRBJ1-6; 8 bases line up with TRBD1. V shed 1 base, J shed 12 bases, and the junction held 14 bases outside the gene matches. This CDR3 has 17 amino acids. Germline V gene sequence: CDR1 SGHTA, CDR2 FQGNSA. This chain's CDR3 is CASSLGGDRPETLPLHF. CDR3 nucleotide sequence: TGTGCCAGCAGCTTAGGGGGGGACAGGCCCGAGACTTTACCCCTCCACTTT.

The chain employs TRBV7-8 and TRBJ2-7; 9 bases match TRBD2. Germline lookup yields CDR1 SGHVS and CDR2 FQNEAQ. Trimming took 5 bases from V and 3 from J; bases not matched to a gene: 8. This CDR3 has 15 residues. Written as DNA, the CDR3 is TGTGCCAGCAGCGCGGCTACTAGCGGGTTCTACGAGCAGTACTTC. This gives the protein CASSAATSGFYEQYF. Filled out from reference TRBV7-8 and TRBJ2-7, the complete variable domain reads GAGVSQSPRYKVAKRGQDVALRCDPISGHVSLFWYQQALGQGPEFLTYFQNEAQLDKSGLPSDRFFAERPEGSVSTLKIQRTQQEDSAVYLCASSAATSGFYEQYFGPGTRLTVT.

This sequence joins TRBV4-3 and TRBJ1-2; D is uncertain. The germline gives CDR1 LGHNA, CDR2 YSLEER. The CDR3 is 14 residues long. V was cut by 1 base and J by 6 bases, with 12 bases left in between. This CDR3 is CASSQGEYSHGYTF. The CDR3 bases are TGCGCCAGCAGCCAAGGAGAATACAGCCATGGCTACACCTTC.

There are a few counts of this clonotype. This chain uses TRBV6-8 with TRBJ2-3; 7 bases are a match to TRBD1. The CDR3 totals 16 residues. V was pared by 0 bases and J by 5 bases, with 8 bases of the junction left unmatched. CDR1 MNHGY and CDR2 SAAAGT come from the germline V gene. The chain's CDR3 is CASSYSTGDSEDTQYF. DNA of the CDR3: TGTGCCAGCAGTTACTCTACCGGGGACAGCGAAGATACGCAGTATTTT.

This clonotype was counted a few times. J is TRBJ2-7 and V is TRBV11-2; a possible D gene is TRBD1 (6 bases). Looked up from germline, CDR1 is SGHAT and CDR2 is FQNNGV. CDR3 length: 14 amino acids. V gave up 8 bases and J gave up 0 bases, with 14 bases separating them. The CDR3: CASRPGDLSYEQYF. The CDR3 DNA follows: TGTGCCAGCCGCCCAGGGGATCTCTCCTACGAGCAGTACTTC.

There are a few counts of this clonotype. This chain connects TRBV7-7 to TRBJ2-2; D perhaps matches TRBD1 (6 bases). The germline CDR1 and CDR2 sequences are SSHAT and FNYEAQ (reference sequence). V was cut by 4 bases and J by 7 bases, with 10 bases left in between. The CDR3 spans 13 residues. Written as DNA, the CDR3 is TGTGCCAGCAGCTCAAAAGGGGGCGGGGAGCTGTTTTTT. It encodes CASSSKGGGELFF.

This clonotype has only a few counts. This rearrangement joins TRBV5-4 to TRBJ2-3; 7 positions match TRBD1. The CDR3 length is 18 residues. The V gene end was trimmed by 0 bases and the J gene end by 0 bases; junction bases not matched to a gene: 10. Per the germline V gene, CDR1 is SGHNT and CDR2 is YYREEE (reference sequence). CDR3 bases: TGTGCCAGCAGCTTGGTGGCAGGGGGAGACCCAAGCACAGATACGCAGTATTTT. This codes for CASSLVAGGDPSTDTQYF.

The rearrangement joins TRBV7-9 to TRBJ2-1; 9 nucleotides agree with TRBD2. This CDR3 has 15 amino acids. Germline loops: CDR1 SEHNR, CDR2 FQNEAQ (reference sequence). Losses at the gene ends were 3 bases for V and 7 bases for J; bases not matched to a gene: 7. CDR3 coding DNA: TGTGCCAGCAGCTTCCTTAGCGGGGGTTTAAATGAGCAGTTCTTC. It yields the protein CASSFLSGGLNEQFF. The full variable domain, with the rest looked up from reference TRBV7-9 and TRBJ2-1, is DTGVSQNPRHKITKRGQNVTFRCDPISEHNRLYWYRQTLGQGPEFLTYFQNEAQLEKSRLLSDRFSAERPKGSFSTLEIQRTEQGDSAMYLCASSFLSGGLNEQFFGPGTRLTVL.

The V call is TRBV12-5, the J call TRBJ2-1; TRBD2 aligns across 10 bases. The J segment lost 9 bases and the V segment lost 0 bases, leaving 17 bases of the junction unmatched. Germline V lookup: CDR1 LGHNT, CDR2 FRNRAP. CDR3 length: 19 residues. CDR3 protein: CASGLVKTGGTSEDVEQFF. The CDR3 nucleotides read TGTGCTAGTGGTTTGGTAAAGACGGGAGGGACTAGCGAAGATGTTGAGCAGTTCTTC.

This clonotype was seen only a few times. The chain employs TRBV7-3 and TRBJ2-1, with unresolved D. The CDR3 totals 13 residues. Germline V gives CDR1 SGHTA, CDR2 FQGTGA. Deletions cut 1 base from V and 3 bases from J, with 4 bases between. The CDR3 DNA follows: TGTGCCAGCAGCTTAAATGACTACAATGAGCAGTTCTTC. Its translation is CASSLNDYNEQFF.

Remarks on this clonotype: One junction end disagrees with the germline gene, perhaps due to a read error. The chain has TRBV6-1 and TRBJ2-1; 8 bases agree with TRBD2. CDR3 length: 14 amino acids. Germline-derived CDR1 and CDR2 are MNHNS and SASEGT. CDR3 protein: CASRPGTRFHEQFF. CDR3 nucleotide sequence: TGTGCCAGCAGACCCGGGACTAGGTTCCATGAGCAGTTCTTT.

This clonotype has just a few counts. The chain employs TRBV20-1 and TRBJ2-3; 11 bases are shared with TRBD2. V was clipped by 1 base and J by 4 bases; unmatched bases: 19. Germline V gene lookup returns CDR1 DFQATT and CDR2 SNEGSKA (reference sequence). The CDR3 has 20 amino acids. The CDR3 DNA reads TGCAGTGCTAGAGCATTTGTCCCTCGGAGTAGCGGGGGGGCCGCAGATACGCAGTATTTT. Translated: CSARAFVPRSSGGAADTQYF.

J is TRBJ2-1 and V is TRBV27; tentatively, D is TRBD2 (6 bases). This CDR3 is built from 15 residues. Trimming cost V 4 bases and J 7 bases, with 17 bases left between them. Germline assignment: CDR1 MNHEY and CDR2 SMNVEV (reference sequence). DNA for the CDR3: TGTGCCAGCAGTTCCACCCCGACTAGTCGGAATGAGCAGTTCTTC. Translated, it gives CASSSTPTSRNEQFF.

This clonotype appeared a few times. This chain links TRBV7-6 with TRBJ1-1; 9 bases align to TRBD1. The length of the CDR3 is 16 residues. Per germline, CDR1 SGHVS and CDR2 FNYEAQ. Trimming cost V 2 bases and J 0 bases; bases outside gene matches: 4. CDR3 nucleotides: TGTGCCAGCAGCTTAACCCGACAGGGGGTGAACACTGAAGCTTTCTTT. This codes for CASSLTRQGVNTEAFF.

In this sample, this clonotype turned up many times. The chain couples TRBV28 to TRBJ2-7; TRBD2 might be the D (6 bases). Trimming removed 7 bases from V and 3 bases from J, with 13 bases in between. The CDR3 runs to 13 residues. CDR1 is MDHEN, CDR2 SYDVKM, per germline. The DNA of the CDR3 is TGTGCCAGCAACGGAGGGAAGGACTACGAGCAGTACTTC. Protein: CASNGGKDYEQYF.